The T cell receptor (beta chain) under discussion was sequenced for a study of beta chain features in type 1 diabetes. The isolated RNA, all of it, was reverse transcribed, so expressed TCRB transcripts were what got sequenced. Assay used: immunoSEQ multiplex PCR; TCRdb lists only in-frame clones, some missing. Found here are 250,000 to 300,000 clones, about 8.5% of them singletons; the top ten hold about 0.93%. Germline V gene lookup returns CDR1 SGHTS and CDR2 YDEGEE. The V and J ends lost 4 bases and 0 bases, in that order; junction bases with no gene match: 3. The CDR3 has 14 amino acids. As to this clone: The antigen is not known.

Study-level findings and limits: Within patients, naive, central memory and Treg TCRB repertoires seemed more similar than within healthy donors. When VDJ junctions were examined, type 1 diabetes patients showed fewer insertions and more deletions. Patients and controls would share equally any PCR tilt toward shorter templates.

The chain uses TRBV5-8 and TRBJ1-1; 7 bases fit TRBD1. The clonotype originates from a young woman in good health. Specimen: central memory CD4+ T cells from blood. The chain's CDR3 is CASSRGQLNTEAFF. DNA of the CDR3: TGTGCCAGCAGCCGGGGACAGTTGAACACTGAAGCTTTCTTT.